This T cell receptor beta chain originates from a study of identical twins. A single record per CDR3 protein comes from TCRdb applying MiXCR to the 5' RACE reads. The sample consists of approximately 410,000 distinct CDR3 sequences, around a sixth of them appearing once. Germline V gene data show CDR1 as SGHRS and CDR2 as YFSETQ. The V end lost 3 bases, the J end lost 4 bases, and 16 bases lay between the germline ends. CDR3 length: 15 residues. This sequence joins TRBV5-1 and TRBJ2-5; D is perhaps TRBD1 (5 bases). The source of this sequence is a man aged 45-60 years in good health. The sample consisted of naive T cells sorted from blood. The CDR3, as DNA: TGCGCCAGCAGCTCCGAACCCGCAGGGCGAGAGACCCAGTACTTC. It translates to CASSSEPAGRETQYF.